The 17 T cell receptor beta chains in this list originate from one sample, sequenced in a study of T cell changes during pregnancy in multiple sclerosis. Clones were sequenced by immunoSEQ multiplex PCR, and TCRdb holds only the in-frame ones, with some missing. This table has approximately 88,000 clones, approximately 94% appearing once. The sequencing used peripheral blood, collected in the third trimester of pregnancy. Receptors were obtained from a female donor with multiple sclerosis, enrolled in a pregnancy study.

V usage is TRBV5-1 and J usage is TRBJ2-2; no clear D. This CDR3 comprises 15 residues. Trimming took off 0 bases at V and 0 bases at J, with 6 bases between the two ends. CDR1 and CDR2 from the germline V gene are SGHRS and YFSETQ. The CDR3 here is CASSLALANTGELFF. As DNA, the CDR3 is TGCGCCAGCAGCTTGGCTCTAGCGAACACCGGGGAGCTGTTTTTT.

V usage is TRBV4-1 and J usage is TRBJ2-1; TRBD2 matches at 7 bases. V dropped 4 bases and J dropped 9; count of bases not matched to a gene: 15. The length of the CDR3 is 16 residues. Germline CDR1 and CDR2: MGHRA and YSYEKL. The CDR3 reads CASSRSSGIMDFEQFF. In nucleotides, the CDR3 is TGCGCCAGCAGCCGGTCCAGCGGGATCATGGATTTTGAGCAGTTCTTC.

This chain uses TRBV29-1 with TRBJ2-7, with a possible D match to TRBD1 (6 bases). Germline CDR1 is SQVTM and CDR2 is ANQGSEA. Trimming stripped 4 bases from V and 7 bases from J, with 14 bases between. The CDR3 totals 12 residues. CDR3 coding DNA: TGCAGCGTTGTTTCAGGGGATGGGGAGCAGTACTTC. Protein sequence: CSVVSGDGEQYF.

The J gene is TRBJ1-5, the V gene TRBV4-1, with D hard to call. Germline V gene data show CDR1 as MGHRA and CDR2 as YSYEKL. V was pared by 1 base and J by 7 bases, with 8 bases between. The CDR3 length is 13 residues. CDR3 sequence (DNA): TGCGCCAGCAGCCAAGTGGAGGGACAGCCCCAGCATTTT. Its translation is CASSQVEGQPQHF.

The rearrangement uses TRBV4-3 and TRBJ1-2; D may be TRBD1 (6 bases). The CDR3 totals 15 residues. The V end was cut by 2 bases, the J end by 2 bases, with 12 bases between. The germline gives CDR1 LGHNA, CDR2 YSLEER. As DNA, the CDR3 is TGCGCCAGCAGCCAATTCCGGGGGGCCAACTATGGCTACACCTTC. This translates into CASSQFRGANYGYTF.

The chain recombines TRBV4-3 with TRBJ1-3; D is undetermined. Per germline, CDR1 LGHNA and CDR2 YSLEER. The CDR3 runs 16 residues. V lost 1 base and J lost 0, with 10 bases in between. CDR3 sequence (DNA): TGCGCCAGCAGCCAAGTCGGGGTCCTCTCTGGAAACACCATATATTTT. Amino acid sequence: CASSQVGVLSGNTIYF.

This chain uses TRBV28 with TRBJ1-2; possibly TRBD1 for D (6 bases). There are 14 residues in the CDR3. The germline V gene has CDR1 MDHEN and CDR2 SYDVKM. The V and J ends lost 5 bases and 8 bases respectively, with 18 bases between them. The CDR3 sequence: CASSLERDIEGYTF. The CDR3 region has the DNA TGTGCCAGCAGTCTCGAACGGGACATAGAAGGCTACACCTTC.

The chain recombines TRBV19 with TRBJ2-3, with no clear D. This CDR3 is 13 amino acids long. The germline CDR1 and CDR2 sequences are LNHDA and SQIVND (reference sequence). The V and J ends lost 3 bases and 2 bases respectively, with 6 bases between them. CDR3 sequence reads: CASSILTTDTQYF. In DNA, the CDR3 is TGTGCCAGTAGTATCCTAACCACAGATACGCAGTATTTT.

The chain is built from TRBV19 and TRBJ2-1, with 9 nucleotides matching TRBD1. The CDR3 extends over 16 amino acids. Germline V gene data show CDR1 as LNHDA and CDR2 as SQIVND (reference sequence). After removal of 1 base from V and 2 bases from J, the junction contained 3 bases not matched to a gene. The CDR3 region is CASSIAGQGPYNEQFF. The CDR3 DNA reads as TGTGCCAGTAGTATAGCCGGACAGGGGCCCTACAATGAGCAGTTCTTC.

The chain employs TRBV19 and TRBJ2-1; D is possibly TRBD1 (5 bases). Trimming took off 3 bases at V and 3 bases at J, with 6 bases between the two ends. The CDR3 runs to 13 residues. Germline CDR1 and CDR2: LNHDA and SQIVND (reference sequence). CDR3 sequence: CASSIQGYNEQFF. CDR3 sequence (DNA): TGTGCCAGTAGTATTCAGGGCTACAATGAGCAGTTCTTC.

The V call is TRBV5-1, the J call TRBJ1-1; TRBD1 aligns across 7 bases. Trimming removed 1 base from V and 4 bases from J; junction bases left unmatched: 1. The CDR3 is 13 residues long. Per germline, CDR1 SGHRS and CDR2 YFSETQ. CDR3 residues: CASSLTGATEAFF. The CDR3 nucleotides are TGCGCCAGCAGCTTGACAGGGGCCACTGAAGCTTTCTTT.

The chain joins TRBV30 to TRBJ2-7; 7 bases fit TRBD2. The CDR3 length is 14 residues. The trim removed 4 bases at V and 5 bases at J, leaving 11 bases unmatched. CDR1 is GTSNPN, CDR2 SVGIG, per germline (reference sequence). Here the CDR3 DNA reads TGTGCCTGGATCCCCCGGGAGGTGTTCCACGAGCAGTACTTC. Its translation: CAWIPREVFHEQYF.

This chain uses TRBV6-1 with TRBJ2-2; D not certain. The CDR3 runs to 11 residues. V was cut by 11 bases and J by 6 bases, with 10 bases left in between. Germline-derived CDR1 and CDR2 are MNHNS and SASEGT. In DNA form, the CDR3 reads TGTGCCGTGATGAGGTCCGGGGAGCTGTTTTTT. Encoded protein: CAVMRSGELFF.

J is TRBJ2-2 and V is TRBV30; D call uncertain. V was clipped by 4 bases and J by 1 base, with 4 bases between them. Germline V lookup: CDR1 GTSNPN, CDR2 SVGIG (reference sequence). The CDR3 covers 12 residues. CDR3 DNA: TGTGCCTGGATCAAGAACACCGGGGAGCTGTTTTTT. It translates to CAWIKNTGELFF.

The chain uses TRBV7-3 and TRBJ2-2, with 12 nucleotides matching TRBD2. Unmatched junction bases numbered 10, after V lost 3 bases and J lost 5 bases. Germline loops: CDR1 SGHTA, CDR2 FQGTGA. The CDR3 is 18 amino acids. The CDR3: CASSFRPPTSGRTGELFF. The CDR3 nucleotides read TGTGCCAGCAGCTTCCGCCCTCCAACTAGCGGGAGGACCGGGGAGCTGTTTTTT.

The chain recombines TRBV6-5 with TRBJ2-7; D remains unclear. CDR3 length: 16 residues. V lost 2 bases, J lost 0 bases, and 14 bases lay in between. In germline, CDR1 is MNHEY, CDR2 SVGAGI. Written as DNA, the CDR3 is TGTGCCAGCAGTTACCCCCGTGCGTGGAGCTCCTACGAGCAGTACTTC. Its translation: CASSYPRAWSSYEQYF.

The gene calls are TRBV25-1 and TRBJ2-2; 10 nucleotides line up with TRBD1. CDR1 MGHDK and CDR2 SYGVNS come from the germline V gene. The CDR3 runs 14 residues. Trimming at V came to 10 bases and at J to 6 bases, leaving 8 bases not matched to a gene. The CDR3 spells CAISGQGFPGELFF. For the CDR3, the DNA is TGTGCCATCTCGGGACAGGGGTTCCCCGGGGAGCTGTTTTTT. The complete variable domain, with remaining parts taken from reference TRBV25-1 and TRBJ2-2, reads EADIYQTPRYLVIGTGKKITLECSQTMGHDKMYWYQQDPGMELHLIHYSYGVNSTEKGDLSSESTVSRIRTEHFPLTLESARPSHTSQYLCAISGQGFPGELFFGEGSRLTVL.